The subject of this entry is one TCR beta chain. The entry originates in a study of blood T cell repertoires in COVID-19. On the study more broadly: There were acute and convalescent COVID-19 samples, and they came from the United States, Italy and Spain. PBMCs, B-cell-depleted T cells, or T cells were the source of the cDNA or gDNA that made up the material.

This table comes from immunoSEQ multiplex PCR, and its TCRdb copy is limited to in-frame clones, with some not included. The sample contains 100,000 or so clones, approximately 91% of which appear only once. Trimming left V 8 bases short and J 1 base short, with 18 bases between. The CDR3 covers 16 residues. The germline V gene has CDR1 KGHDR and CDR2 SFDVKD. The chain joins TRBV24-1 to TRBJ2-3; tentative D call: TRBD2 (6 bases). This TCR derives from a man aged 50-59 years with active COVID-19. Source material: peripheral blood. The CDR3 loop reads CATIAYRDSRTDTQYF. The CDR3, as DNA: TGTGCCACCATCGCTTACCGGGACTCCCGCACAGATACGCAGTATTTT.